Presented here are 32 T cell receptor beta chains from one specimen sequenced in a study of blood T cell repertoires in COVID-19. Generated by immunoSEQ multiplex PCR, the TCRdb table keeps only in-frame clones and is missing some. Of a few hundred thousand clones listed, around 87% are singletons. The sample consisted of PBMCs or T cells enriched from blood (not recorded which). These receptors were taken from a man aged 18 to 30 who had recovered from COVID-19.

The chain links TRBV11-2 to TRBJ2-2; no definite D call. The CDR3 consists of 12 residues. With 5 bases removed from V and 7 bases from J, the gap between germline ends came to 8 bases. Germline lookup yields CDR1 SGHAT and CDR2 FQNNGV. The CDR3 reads CASSLGFGELFF. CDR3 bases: TGTGCCAGCAGCCTCGGGTTCGGGGAGCTGTTTTTT.

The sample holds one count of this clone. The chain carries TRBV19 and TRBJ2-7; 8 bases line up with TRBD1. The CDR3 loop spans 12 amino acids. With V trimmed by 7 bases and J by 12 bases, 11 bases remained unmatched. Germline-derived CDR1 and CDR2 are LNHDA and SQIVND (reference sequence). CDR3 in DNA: TGTGCCAGTACTGGGGACAGGACCTTTTGGTACTTC. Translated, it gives CASTGDRTFWYF.

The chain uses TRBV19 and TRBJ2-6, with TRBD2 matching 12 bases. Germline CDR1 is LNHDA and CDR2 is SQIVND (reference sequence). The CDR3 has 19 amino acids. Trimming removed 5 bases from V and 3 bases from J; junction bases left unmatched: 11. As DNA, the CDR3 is TGTGCCAGTAGTCCGGTTGGACTAGCGGGATTTAATGGGGCCAACGTCCTGACTTTC. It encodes CASSPVGLAGFNGANVLTF.

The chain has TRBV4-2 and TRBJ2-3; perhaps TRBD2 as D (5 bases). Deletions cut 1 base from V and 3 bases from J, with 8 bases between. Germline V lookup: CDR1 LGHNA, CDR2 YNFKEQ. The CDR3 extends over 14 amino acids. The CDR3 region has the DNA TGTGCCAGCAGCCAAGGAGGAGGAACAGATACGCAGTATTTT. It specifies CASSQGGGTDTQYF.

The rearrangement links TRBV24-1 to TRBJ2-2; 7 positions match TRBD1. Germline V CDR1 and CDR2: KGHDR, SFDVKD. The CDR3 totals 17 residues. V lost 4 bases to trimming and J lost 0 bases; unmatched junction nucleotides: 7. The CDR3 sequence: CATSEQDRRSNTGELFF. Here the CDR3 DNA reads TGTGCCACCAGTGAACAGGACAGGCGTTCGAACACCGGGGAGCTGTTTTTT.

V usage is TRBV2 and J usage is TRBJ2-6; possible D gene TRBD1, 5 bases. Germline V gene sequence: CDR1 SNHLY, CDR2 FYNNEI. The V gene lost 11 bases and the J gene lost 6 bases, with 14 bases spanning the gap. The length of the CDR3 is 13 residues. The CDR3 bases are TGTGCCGGAAAGTCCAGGGCGGCCAACGTCCTGACTTTC. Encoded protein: CAGKSRAANVLTF.

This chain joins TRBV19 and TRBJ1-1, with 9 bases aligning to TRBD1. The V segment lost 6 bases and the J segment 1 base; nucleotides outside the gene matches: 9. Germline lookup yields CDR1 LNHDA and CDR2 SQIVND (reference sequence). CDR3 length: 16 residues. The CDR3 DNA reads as TGTGCCAGTAGCCTAGGGACAGGGTGGTCGAACACTGAAGCTTTCTTT. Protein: CASSLGTGWSNTEAFF.

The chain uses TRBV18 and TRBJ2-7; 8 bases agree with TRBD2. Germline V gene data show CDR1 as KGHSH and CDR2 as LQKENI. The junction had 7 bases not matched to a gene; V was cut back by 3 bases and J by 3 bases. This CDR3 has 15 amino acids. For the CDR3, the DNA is TGTGCCAGCTCACCCGCGGGGGGCGCGGGCTACGAGCAGTACTTC. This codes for CASSPAGGAGYEQYF.

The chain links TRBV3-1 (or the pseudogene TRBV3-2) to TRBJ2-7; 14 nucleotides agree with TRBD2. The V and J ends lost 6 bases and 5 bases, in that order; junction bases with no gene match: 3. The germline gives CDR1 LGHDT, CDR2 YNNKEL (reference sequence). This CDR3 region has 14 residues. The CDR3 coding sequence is TGTGCCAGCAGGGAGGGACTAGCGGGAGACGAGCAGTACTTC. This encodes CASREGLAGDEQYF.

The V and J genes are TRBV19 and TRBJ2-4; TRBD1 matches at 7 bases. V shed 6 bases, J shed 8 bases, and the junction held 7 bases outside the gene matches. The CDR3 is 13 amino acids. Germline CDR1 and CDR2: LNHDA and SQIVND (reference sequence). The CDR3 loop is CASRRTGADIQYF. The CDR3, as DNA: TGTGCCAGTAGGAGAACAGGGGCAGACATTCAGTACTTC.

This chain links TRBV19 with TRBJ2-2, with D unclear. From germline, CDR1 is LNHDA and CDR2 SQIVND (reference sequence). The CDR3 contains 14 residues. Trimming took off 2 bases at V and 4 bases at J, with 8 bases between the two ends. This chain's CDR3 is CASSITRSTGELFF. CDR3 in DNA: TGTGCCAGTAGTATAACCCGCAGCACCGGGGAGCTGTTTTTT. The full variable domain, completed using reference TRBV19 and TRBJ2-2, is DGGITQSPKYLFRKEGQNVTLSCEQNLNHDAMYWYRQDPGQGLRLIYYSQIVNDFQKGDIAEGYSVSREKKESFPLTVTSAQKNPTAFYLCASSITRSTGELFFGEGSRLTVL.

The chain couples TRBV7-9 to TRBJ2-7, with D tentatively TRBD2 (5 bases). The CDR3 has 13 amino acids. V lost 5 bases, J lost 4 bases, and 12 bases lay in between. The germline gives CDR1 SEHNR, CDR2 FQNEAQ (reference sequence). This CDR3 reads CASSPDWTYEQYF. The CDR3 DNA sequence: TGTGCCAGCAGCCCCGACTGGACTTACGAGCAGTACTTC. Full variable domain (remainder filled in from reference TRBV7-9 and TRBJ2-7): DTGVSQNPRHKITKRGQNVTFRCDPISEHNRLYWYRQTLGQGPEFLTYFQNEAQLEKSRLLSDRFSAERPKGSFSTLEIQRTEQGDSAMYLCASSPDWTYEQYFGPGTRLTVT.

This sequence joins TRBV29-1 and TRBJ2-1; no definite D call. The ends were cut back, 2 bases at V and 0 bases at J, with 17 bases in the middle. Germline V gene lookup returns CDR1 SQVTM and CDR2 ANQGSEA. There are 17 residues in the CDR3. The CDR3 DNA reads TGCAGCGTTGAAAGGCGGTGGGTCGCAAGCTCCTACAATGAGCAGTTCTTC. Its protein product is CSVERRWVASSYNEQFF.

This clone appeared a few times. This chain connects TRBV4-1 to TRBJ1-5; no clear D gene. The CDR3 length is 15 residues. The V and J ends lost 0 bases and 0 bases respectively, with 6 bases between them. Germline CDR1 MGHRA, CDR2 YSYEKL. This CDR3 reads CASSQEQYSNQPQHF. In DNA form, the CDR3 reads TGCGCCAGCAGCCAAGAACAGTATAGCAATCAGCCCCAGCATTTT.

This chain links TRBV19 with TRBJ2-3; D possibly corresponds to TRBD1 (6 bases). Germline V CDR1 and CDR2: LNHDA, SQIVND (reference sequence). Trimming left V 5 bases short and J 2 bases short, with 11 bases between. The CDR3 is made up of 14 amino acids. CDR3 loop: CASSAGTPTDTQYF. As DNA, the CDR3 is TGTGCCAGTAGTGCCGGGACACCCACAGATACGCAGTATTTT. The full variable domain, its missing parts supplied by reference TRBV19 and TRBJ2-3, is DGGITQSPKYLFRKEGQNVTLSCEQNLNHDAMYWYRQDPGQGLRLIYYSQIVNDFQKGDIAEGYSVSREKKESFPLTVTSAQKNPTAFYLCASSAGTPTDTQYFGPGTRLTVL.

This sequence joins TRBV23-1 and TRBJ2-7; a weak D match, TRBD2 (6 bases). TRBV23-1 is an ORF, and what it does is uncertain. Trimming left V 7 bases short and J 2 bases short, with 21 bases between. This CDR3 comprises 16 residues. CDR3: CASTSRRRDSPYEQYF. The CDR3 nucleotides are TGCGCCAGCACCTCACGGAGGAGGGACTCACCCTACGAGCAGTACTTC.

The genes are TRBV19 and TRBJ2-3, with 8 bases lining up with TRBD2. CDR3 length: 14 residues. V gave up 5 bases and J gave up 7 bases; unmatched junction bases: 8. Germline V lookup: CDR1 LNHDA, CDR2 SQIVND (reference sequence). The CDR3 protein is CASSQRGPLNTQYF. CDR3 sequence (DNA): TGTGCCAGTAGTCAGCGGGGGCCACTAAATACGCAGTATTTT.

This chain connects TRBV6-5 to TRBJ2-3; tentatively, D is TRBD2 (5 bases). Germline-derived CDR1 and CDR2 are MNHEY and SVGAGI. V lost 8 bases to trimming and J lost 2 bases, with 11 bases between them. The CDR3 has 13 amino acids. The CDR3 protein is CASAEEDTDTQYF. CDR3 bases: TGTGCCAGCGCGGAGGAAGACACAGATACGCAGTATTTT.

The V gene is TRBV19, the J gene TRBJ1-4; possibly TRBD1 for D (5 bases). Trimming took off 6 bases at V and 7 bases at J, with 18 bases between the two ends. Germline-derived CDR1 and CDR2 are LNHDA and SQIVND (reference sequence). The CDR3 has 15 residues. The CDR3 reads CASSSGTAGSEKLFF. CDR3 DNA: TGTGCCAGTAGCTCCGGGACGGCGGGAAGTGAAAAACTGTTTTTT.

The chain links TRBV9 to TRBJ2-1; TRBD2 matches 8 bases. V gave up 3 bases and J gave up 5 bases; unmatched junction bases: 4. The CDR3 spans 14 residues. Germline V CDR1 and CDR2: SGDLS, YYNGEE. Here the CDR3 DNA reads TGTGCCAGCAGCGGACAACTAGCGGACAATGAGCAGTTCTTC. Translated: CASSGQLADNEQFF.

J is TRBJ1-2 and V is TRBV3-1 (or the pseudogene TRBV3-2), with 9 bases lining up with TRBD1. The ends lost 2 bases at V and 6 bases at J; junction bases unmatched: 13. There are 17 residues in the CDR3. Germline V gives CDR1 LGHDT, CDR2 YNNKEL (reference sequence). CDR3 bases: TGTGCCAGCAGCCAATACACCAATGCGGGACAGGGCGATGGCTACACCTTC. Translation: CASSQYTNAGQGDGYTF.

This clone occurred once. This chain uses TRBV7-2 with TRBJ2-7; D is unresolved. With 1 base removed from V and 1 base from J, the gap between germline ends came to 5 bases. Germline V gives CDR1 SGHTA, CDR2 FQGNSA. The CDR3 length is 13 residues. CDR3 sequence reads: CASSLGLSYEQYF. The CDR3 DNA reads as TGTGCCAGCAGCTTAGGACTTTCCTACGAGCAGTACTTC.

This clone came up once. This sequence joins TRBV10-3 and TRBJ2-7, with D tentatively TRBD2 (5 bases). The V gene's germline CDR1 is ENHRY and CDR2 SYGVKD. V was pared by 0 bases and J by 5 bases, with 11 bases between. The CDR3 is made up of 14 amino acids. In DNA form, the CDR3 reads TGTGCCATCAGTGAGTCGCTAGGGAGCCACGAGCAGTACTTC. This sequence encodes CAISESLGSHEQYF.

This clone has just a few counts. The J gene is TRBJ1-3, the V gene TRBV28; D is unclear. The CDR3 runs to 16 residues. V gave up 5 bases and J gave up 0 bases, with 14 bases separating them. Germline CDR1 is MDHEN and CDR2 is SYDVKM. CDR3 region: CASSPPPGVSGNTIYF. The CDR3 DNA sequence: TGTGCCAGCAGTCCCCCCCCTGGAGTCTCTGGAAACACCATATATTTT.

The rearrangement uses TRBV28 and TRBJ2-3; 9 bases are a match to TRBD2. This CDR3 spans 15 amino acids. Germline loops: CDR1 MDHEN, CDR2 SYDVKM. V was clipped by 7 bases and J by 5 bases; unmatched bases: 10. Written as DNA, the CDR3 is TGTGCCAGCACCTGGGGTAGCGGGAGTCTAGATACGCAGTATTTT. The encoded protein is CASTWGSGSLDTQYF. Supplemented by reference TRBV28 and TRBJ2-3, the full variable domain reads DVKVTQSSRYLVKRTGEKVFLECVQDMDHENMFWYRQDPGLGLRLIYFSYDVKMKEKGDIPEGYSVSREKKERFSLILESASTNQTSMYLCASTWGSGSLDTQYFGPGTRLTVL.

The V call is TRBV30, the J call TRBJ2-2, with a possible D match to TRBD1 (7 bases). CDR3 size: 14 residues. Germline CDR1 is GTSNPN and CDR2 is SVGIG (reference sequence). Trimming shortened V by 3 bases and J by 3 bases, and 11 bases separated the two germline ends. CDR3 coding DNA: TGTGCCTGGAGGTCAGGGGGGCACACCGGGGAGCTGTTTTTT. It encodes CAWRSGGHTGELFF.

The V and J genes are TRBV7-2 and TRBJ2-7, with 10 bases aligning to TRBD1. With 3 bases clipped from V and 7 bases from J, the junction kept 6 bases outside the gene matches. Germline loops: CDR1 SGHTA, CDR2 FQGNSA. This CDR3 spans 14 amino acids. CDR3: CASSFTGTGEEQYF. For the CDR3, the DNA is TGTGCCAGCAGCTTCACCGGGACAGGGGAAGAGCAGTACTTC.

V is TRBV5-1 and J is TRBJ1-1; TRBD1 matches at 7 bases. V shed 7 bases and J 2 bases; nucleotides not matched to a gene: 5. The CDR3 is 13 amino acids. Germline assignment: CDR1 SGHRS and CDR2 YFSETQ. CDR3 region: CASGGTANTEAFF. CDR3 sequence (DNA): TGCGCCAGCGGGGGGACAGCTAACACTGAAGCTTTCTTT. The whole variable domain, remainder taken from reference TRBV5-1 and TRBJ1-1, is KAGVTQTPRYLIKTRGQQVTLSCSPISGHRSVSWYQQTPGQGLQFLFEYFSETQRNKGNFPGRFSGRQFSNSRSEMNVSTLELGDSALYLCASGGTANTEAFFGQGTRLTVV.

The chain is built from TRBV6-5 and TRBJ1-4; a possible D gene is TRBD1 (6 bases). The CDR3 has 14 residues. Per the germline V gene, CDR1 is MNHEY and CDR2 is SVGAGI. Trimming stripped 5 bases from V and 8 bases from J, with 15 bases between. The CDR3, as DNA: TGTGCCAGCAGTCCCCAGGGGATTTTGGAAAAACTGTTTTTT. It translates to CASSPQGILEKLFF.

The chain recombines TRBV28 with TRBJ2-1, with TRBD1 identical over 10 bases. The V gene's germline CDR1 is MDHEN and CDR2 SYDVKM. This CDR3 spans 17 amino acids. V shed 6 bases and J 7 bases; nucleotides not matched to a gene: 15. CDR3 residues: CASRFTTGGYLLNEQFF. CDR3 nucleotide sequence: TGTGCCAGCAGATTTACGACAGGGGGCTATCTTTTAAATGAGCAGTTCTTC.

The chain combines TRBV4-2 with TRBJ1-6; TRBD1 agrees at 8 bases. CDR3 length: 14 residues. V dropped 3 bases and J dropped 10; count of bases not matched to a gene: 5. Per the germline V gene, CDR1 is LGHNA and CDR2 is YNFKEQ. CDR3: CASSQDRDASPLHF. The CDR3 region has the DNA TGTGCCAGCAGCCAGGACAGGGATGCCTCACCCCTCCACTTT.

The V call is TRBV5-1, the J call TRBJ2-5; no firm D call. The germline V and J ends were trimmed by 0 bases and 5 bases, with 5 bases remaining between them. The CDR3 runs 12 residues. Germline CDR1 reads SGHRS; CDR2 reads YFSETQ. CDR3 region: CASSLGAETQYF. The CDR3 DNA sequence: TGCGCCAGCAGCTTGGGAGCGGAGACCCAGTACTTC. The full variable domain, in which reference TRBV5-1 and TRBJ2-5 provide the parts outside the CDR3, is KAGVTQTPRYLIKTRGQQVTLSCSPISGHRSVSWYQQTPGQGLQFLFEYFSETQRNKGNFPGRFSGRQFSNSRSEMNVSTLELGDSALYLCASSLGAETQYFGPGTRLLVL.